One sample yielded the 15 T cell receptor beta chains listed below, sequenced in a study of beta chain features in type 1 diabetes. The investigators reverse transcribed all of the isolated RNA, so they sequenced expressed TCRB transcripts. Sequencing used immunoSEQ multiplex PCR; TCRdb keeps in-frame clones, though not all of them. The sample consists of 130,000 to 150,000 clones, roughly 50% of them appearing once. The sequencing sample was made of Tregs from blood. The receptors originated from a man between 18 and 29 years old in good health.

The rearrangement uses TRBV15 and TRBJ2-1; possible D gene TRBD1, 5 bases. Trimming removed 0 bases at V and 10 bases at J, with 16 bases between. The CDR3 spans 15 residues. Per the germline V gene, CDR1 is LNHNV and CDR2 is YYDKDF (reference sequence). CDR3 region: CATSRDSALKGEQFF. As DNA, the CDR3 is TGTGCCACCAGCAGAGACAGTGCCCTCAAGGGGGAGCAGTTCTTC. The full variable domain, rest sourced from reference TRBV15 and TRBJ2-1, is DAMVIQNPRYQVTQFGKPVTLSCSQTLNHNVMYWYQQKSSQAPKLLFHYYDKDFNNEADTPDNFQSRRPNTSFCFLDIRSPGLGDTAMYLCATSRDSALKGEQFFGPGTRLTVL.

The CDR3 here is CASSDRLVGTQYF. CDR3 nucleotides: TGTGCCAGCAGTGACCGACTAGTCGGGACCCAGTACTTC. J is TRBJ2-5 and V is TRBV6-1; D possibly corresponds to TRBD2 (6 bases). Trimming took off 3 bases at V and 7 bases at J, with 12 bases between the two ends. The germline V gene has CDR1 MNHNS and CDR2 SASEGT. The CDR3 contains 13 residues.

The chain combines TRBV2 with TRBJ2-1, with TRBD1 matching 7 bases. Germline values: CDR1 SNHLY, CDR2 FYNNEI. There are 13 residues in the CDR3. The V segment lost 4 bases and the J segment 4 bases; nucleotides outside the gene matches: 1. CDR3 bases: TGTGCCAGCAGTGCGGGACAGTACAATGAGCAGTTCTTC. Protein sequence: CASSAGQYNEQFF. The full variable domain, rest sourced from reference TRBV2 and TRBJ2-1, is EPEVTQTPSHQVTQMGQEVILRCVPISNHLYFYWYRQILGQKVEFLVSFYNNEISEKSEIFDDQFSVERPDGSNFTLKIRSTKLEDSAMYFCASSAGQYNEQFFGPGTRLTVL.

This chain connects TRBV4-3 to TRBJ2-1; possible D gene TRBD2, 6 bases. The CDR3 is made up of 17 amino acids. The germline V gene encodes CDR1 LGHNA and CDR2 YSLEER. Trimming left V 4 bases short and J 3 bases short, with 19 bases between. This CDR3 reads CASSPYRGSTIYNEQFF. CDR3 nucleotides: TGCGCCAGCAGCCCGTACCGGGGGTCCACTATCTACAATGAGCAGTTCTTC.

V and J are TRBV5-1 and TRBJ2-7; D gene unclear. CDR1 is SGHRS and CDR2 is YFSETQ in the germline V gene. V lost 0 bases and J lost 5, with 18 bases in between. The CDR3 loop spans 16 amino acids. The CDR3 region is CASSLGLKHPVDEQYF. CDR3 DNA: TGCGCCAGCAGCTTGGGACTGAAGCATCCCGTCGACGAGCAGTACTTC.

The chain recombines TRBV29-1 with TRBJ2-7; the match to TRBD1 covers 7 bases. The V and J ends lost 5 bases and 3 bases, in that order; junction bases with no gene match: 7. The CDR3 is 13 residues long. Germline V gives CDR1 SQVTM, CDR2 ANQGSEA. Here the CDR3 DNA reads TGCAGCGTTAAGACAGGGTATGGCTACGAGCAGTACTTC. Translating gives CSVKTGYGYEQYF.

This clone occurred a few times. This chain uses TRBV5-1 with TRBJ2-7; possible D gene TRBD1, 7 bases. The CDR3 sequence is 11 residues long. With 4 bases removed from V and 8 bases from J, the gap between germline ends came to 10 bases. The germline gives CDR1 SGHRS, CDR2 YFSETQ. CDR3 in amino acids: CASSQGGKQYF. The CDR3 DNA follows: TGCGCCAGCAGCCAGGGGGGCAAGCAGTACTTC.

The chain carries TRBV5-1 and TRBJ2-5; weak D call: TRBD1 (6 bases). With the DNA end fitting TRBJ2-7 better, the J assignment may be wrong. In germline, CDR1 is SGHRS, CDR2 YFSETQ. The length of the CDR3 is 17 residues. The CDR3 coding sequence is TGCGCCAGCAGCGCAGGACTTGGGACACGCTTATCCTACGAGCAGTACTTC. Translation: CASSAGLGTRLSYEQYF.

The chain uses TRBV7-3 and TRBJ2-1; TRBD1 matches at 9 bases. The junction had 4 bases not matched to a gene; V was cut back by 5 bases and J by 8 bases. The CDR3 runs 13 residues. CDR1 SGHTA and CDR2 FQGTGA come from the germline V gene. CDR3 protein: CASSRDRDDEQFF. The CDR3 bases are TGTGCCAGCAGCCGGGACAGGGATGATGAGCAGTTCTTC. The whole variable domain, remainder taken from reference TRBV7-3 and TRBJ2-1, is GAGVSQTPSNKVTEKGKYVELRCDPISGHTALYWYRQSLGQGPEFLIYFQGTGAADDSGLPNDRFFAVRPEGSVSTLKIQRTERGDSAVYLCASSRDRDDEQFFGPGTRLTVL.

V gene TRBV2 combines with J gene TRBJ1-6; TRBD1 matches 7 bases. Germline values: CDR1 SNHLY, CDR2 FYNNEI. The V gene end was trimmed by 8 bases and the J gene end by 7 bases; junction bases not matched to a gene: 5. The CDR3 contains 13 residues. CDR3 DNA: TGTGCCAGCCGGACAGGCCTAAATTCACCCCTCCACTTT. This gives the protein CASRTGLNSPLHF.

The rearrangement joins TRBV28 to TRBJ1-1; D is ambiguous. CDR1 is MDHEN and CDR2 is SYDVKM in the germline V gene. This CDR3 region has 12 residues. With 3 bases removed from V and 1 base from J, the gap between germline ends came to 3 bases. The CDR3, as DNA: TGTGCCAGCAGTTTTCAGAACACTGAAGCTTTCTTT. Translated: CASSFQNTEAFF.

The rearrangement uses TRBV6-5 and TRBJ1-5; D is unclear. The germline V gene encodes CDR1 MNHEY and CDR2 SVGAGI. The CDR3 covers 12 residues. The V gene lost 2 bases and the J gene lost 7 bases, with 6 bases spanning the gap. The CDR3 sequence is CASSYPGQPQHF. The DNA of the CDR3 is TGTGCCAGCAGTTACCCGGGGCAGCCCCAGCATTTT.

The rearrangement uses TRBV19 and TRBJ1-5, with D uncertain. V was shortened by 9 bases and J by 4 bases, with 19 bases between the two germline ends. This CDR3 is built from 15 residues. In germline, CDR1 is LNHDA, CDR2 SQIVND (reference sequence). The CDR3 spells CASTPGPILNQPQHF. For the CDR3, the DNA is TGTGCCAGCACGCCCGGTCCCATACTTAATCAGCCCCAGCATTTT.

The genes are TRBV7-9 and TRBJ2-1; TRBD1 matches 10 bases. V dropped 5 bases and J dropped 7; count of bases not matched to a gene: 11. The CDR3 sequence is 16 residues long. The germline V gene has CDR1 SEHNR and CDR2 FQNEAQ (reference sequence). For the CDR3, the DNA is TGTGCCAGCAGCCGACGGACCGGGACAGGGGAGAATGAGCAGTTCTTC. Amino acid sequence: CASSRRTGTGENEQFF. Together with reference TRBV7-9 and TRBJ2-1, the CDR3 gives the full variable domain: DTGVSQNPRHKITKRGQNVTFRCDPISEHNRLYWYRQTLGQGPEFLTYFQNEAQLEKSRLLSDRFSAERPKGSFSTLEIQRTEQGDSAMYLCASSRRTGTGENEQFFGPGTRLTVL.

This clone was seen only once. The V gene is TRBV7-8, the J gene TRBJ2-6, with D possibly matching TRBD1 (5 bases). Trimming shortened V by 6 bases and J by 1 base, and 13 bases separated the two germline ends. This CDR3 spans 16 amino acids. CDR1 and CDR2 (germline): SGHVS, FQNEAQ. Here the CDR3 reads CASRNRRESGANVLTF. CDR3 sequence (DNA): TGTGCCAGCAGAAACAGGCGAGAATCTGGGGCCAACGTCCTGACTTTC.